The 21 T cell receptor beta chains below come from one sample, sequenced in a study of T-cell reconstitution after alpha-beta-depleted transplantation in children. Preparing the TCRbeta library involved the use of unique molecular identifiers. TCRdb processed the PCR reads anew with MiXCR; each CDR3 protein has one entry. This sample has 150,000 to 250,000 distinct CDR3 sequences, with approximately 6.8% found just once. The sequencing used PBMCs, collected before TCRalphabeta/CD19-depleted stem cell transplant. Receptors originate from a girl under three years old with combined immunodeficiency, due to receive a stem cell transplant.

This clonotype was counted many times. The J gene is TRBJ2-3, the V gene TRBV7-8; D might be TRBD2 (5 bases). The CDR3 sequence is 16 residues long. The germline gives CDR1 SGHVS, CDR2 FQNEAQ. The V end lost 5 bases, the J end lost 2 bases, and 17 bases lay between the germline ends. CDR3 region: CASSEDTSRFTDTQYF. The CDR3 coding sequence is TGTGCCAGCAGCGAAGATACTAGTAGGTTCACAGATACGCAGTATTTT.

This clonotype was observed many times. The chain couples TRBV25-1 to TRBJ2-1; 12 positions agree with TRBD2. Losses at the gene ends were 11 bases for V and 8 bases for J; bases not matched to a gene: 10. The CDR3 spans 14 residues. Germline loops: CDR1 MGHDK, CDR2 SYGVNS. CDR3 DNA sequence: TGTGCCGGGCAGACTAGCGGGAGAAGAGATGAGCAGTTCTTC. Protein product: CAGQTSGRRDEQFF.

This clonotype was picked up many times. The chain couples TRBV2 to TRBJ2-5; TRBD2 matches 8 bases. In germline, CDR1 is SNHLY, CDR2 FYNNEI. The CDR3 totals 18 residues. Trimming took 1 base from V and 0 from J; bases not matched to a gene: 10. The CDR3 region has the DNA TGTGCCAGCAGTGAAGGAGTGGCACTAGCGGTTTACCAAGAGACCCAGTACTTC. It encodes CASSEGVALAVYQETQYF.

This clonotype was detected ten times or more. The chain has TRBV7-6 and TRBJ2-1; 14 bases align to TRBD2. The CDR3 has 17 amino acids. V was pared by 7 bases and J by 1 base, with 6 bases of the junction left unmatched. Germline V gene sequence: CDR1 SGHVS, CDR2 FNYEAQ. The CDR3 bases are TGTGCCAGCAACCCCGGGACTAGCGGGGGATCCTACAATGAGCAGTTCTTC. The encoded protein is CASNPGTSGGSYNEQFF.

This clonotype was seen many times. The chain couples TRBV20-1 to TRBJ1-6; D possibly corresponds to TRBD1 (6 bases). The germline gives CDR1 DFQATT, CDR2 SNEGSKA (reference sequence). Trimming took off 1 base at V and 14 bases at J, with 9 bases between the two ends. There are 11 residues in the CDR3. CDR3 residues: CSARVRGTLHF. CDR3 in DNA: TGCAGTGCTAGAGTGAGGGGGACCCTCCACTTT.

There are many counts of this clonotype. The chain is built from TRBV20-1 and TRBJ2-1, with a possible D match to TRBD2 (6 bases). The V gene's germline CDR1 is DFQATT and CDR2 SNEGSKA (reference sequence). The germline V and J ends were trimmed by 3 bases and 5 bases, with 17 bases remaining between them. The CDR3 length is 15 residues. The CDR3 spells CSASWGSGVHNEQFF. CDR3 nucleotides: TGCAGTGCTAGCTGGGGGTCGGGGGTCCACAATGAGCAGTTCTTC.

This clonotype was picked up a small number of times. The chain is built from TRBV4-1 and TRBJ2-7, with D possibly being TRBD1 or TRBD2 (5 bases each). CDR3 length: 18 residues. V was cut by 0 bases and J by 2 bases, with 20 bases left in between. Germline loops: CDR1 MGHRA, CDR2 YSYEKL. The DNA for the CDR3 is TGCGCCAGCAGCCAAGAAGTTCTCTGGGGGAAACGAACCTACGAGCAGTACTTC. Translated: CASSQEVLWGKRTYEQYF.

This clonotype has ten or more counts. V and J are TRBV5-1 and TRBJ2-1; 7 nucleotides align to TRBD2. With V trimmed by 0 bases and J by 5 bases, 5 bases remained unmatched. Germline CDR1 SGHRS, CDR2 YFSETQ. This CDR3 has 15 residues. The CDR3 sequence: CASSLALAVNNEQFF. The CDR3 DNA sequence: TGCGCCAGCAGCTTGGCGCTAGCGGTAAACAATGAGCAGTTCTTC.

The chain carries TRBV7-6 and TRBJ2-1, with 7 bases lining up with TRBD1. The J segment lost 5 bases and the V segment lost 6 bases, leaving 7 bases of the junction unmatched. The CDR3 length is 14 residues. Germline lookup yields CDR1 SGHVS and CDR2 FNYEAQ. CDR3: CASRIDRANNEQFF. The DNA for the CDR3 is TGTGCCAGCAGGATCGACAGGGCGAACAATGAGCAGTTCTTC.

The rearrangement joins TRBV20-1 to TRBJ2-3; perhaps TRBD2 as D (5 bases). Germline V gene data show CDR1 as DFQATT and CDR2 as SNEGSKA (reference sequence). The CDR3 is 16 residues long. V lost 4 bases, J lost 0 bases, and 17 bases lay in between. DNA for the CDR3: TGCAGTGCTACATTAGCGAGAACTTCTAGCACAGATACGCAGTATTTT. Translated: CSATLARTSSTDTQYF.

Many counts were recorded for this clonotype. The chain uses TRBV20-1 and TRBJ1-6; D may be TRBD1 (5 bases). Between the trimmed V and J ends, which lost 0 bases and 9 bases, there was a span of 12 bases. The CDR3 extends over 14 amino acids. From germline, CDR1 is DFQATT and CDR2 SNEGSKA (reference sequence). The CDR3 spells CSAREGPLGSPLHF. The CDR3, as DNA: TGCAGTGCTAGAGAGGGGCCCCTGGGTTCACCCCTCCACTTT.

This clonotype has at least ten counts. Sequence at one end of the junction differs from germline and may be a read error. The V call is TRBV27, the J call TRBJ2-1; 14 bases match TRBD2. Germline CDR1 is MNHEY and CDR2 is SMNVEV (reference sequence). The CDR3 is made up of 17 amino acids. In nucleotides, the CDR3 is TGTGTCAGCAGTGCCGGGACTAGCGGGAGTATATACAATGAGCAGTTCTTC. Protein sequence: CVSSAGTSGSIYNEQFF.

This clonotype was detected ten times or more. The V call is TRBV21-1, the J call TRBJ1-5. TRBV21-1 counts as a pseudogene. This CDR3 has 16 residues. This CDR3 is CASSKVTVNSNQPQHF. CDR3 coding DNA: TGTGCCAGCAGCAAAGTGACGGTGAATAGCAATCAGCCCCAGCATTTT.

Comments on this clonotype: Just one base apart from a much larger clone, this may be a read error. The conserved closing phenylalanine or tryptophan is absent in this CDR3, likely reflecting a read error. This rearrangement joins TRBV25-1 to TRBJ1-1; no reliable D call. Germline CDR1 MGHDK, CDR2 SYGVNS. This CDR3 region has 13 residues. The V end was cut by 0 bases, the J end by 5 bases, with 7 bases between. The CDR3 sequence is CASSEYWITEAFC. The CDR3 DNA sequence: TGTGCCAGCAGTGAATACTGGATTACTGAAGCTTTCTGT.

The sample holds many counts of this clonotype. This chain links TRBV29-1 with TRBJ2-7; tentative D call: TRBD2 (5 bases). The CDR3 totals 14 residues. Germline CDR1 is SQVTM and CDR2 is ANQGSEA. V lost 6 bases and J lost 1, with 16 bases in between. The CDR3 here is CSVYRDGGSYEQYF. The CDR3 bases are TGCAGCGTCTACAGAGATGGCGGGTCCTACGAGCAGTACTTC.

This clonotype has a count of ten or more. The chain combines TRBV12-3 or TRBV12-4 with TRBJ2-2, with TRBD1 identical over 10 bases. The CDR3 spans 16 residues. The V and J ends lost 3 bases and 6 bases, in that order; junction bases with no gene match: 7. The chain's CDR3 is CASSFRRDRGPGELFF. The CDR3 DNA is TGTGCCAGCAGTTTCCGCCGGGACAGGGGACCCGGGGAGCTGTTTTTT.

This clonotype was seen at least ten times. This chain links TRBV20-1 with TRBJ1-1; possible D gene TRBD1, 6 bases. Germline V gene data show CDR1 as DFQATT and CDR2 as SNEGSKA (reference sequence). This CDR3 comprises 10 residues. The CDR3 bases are TGCAGAGGGGGAGACACTGAAGCTTTCTTT. Protein product: CRGGDTEAFF.

This clonotype showed up many times. The rearrangement links TRBV7-8 to TRBJ1-5; possibly TRBD1 for D (5 bases). Germline V CDR1 and CDR2: SGHVS, FQNEAQ. The V end was cut by 5 bases, the J end by 8 bases, with 31 bases between. The CDR3 consists of 19 residues. CDR3 residues: CASSLGSFWGTTAIKPQHF. CDR3 coding DNA: TGTGCCAGCAGCCTCGGGTCCTTTTGGGGCACCACCGCTATTAAGCCCCAGCATTTT.

This clonotype was counted many times. The gene calls are TRBV5-1 and TRBJ2-5; TRBD1 might be the D (5 bases). Trimming shortened V by 3 bases and J by 1 base, and 10 bases separated the two germline ends. Germline-derived CDR1 and CDR2 are SGHRS and YFSETQ. The CDR3 sequence is 14 residues long. CDR3 amino acids: CASSSGQRQETQYF. CDR3 in DNA: TGCGCCAGCAGCTCAGGGCAGCGCCAAGAGACCCAGTACTTC.

This clonotype was seen ten or more times. The chain is built from TRBV29-1 and TRBJ2-1; 10 bases are a match to TRBD2. This CDR3 spans 13 amino acids. V was clipped by 5 bases and J by 8 bases; unmatched bases: 6. Germline-derived CDR1 and CDR2 are SQVTM and ANQGSEA. CDR3: CSVSSGSYDEQFF. CDR3 coding DNA: TGCAGCGTTTCTAGCGGGAGCTATGATGAGCAGTTCTTC.

The CDR3 protein is CATSRVGGSSYEQYF. The CDR3 bases are TGTGCCACCAGCAGAGTAGGCGGGAGCTCCTACGAGCAGTACTTC. This chain links TRBV15 with TRBJ2-7, with TRBD2 identical over 7 bases. The CDR3 is 15 residues long. The J segment lost 0 bases and the V segment lost 1 base, leaving 3 bases of the junction unmatched. The V gene's germline CDR1 is LNHNV and CDR2 YYDKDF (reference sequence).